These 21 T cell receptor beta chains were sequenced from one sample in a study of T cells after yellow fever vaccination. TCRdb itself ran the 5' RACE reads through MiXCR, one entry per CDR3 protein. The sample has roughly 400,000 distinct CDR3 sequences; 15% to 20% are singletons. The input for sequencing was PBMCs, taken before the yellow fever booster vaccination. These TCRs come from a man younger than 30 who received the YFV17D yellow fever vaccine.

The rearrangement uses TRBV7-2 and TRBJ1-5; 9 bases agree with TRBD1. The V segment lost 5 bases and the J segment 3 bases; nucleotides outside the gene matches: 8. The CDR3 sequence is 16 residues long. Germline CDR1 and CDR2: SGHTA and FQGNSA. In DNA, the CDR3 is TGTGCCAGCAGCGTAACAGGGGGCCCCAACAATCAGCCCCAGCATTTT. Encoded protein: CASSVTGGPNNQPQHF.

The J gene is TRBJ2-7, the V gene TRBV12-3 or TRBV12-4; no firm D call. CDR3 size: 13 residues. The V end lost 6 bases, the J end lost 6 bases, and 15 bases lay between the germline ends. The CDR3 is CASRTFPTAEQYF. For the CDR3, the DNA is TGTGCCAGCAGGACCTTTCCCACAGCCGAGCAGTACTTC.

Only a few counts were recorded for this clonotype. V gene TRBV9 combines with J gene TRBJ2-5; the D is unclear. The CDR3 contains 12 residues. CDR1 and CDR2 (germline): SGDLS, YYNGEE. Trimming took 0 bases from V and 4 from J, leaving 4 bases between them. For the CDR3, the DNA is TGTGCCAGCAGCGTAGACGGAGAGACCCAGTACTTC. Translation gives CASSVDGETQYF.

This chain connects TRBV3-2 to TRBJ2-5. TRBV3-2 is termed a pseudogene. The CDR3 runs to 16 residues. The CDR3 is CASSPREGGHQETQYF. The CDR3 region has the DNA TGTGCCAGCAGCCCCAGAGAAGGGGGTCACCAAGAGACCCAGTACTTC.

The sample holds a few counts of this clonotype. The V and J genes are TRBV10-3 and TRBJ2-7; TRBD2 agrees at 8 bases. The CDR3 is 14 amino acids. The trim removed 6 bases at V and 3 bases at J, leaving 7 bases unmatched. CDR1 is ENHRY and CDR2 is SYGVKD in the germline V gene. Written as DNA, the CDR3 is TGTGCCATCAGCCCCAGCGGGGGATACTACGAGCAGTACGTC. Its translation: CAISPSGGYYEQYV.

The chain links TRBV2 to TRBJ1-2; no clear D. Trimming stripped 5 bases from V and 0 bases from J, with 13 bases between. Germline V lookup: CDR1 SNHLY, CDR2 FYNNEI. The CDR3 sequence is 15 residues long. The CDR3 DNA reads TGTGCCAGCAGTCCTCGAACCTACGCTAACTATGGCTACACCTTC. Protein sequence: CASSPRTYANYGYTF.

The genes are TRBV12-3 or TRBV12-4 and TRBJ2-5; 9 nucleotides align to TRBD2. The length of the CDR3 is 15 residues. Germline trimming cut 6 bases from V and 1 base from J; bases unmatched to any gene: 6. The CDR3 here is CASRPLAGSQETQYF. DNA for the CDR3: TGTGCCAGCAGACCTCTAGCGGGGTCCCAAGAGACCCAGTACTTC.

This clonotype showed up just a few times. The rearrangement joins TRBV6-5 to TRBJ1-2; D not certain. This CDR3 is built from 13 residues. Germline V CDR1 and CDR2: MNHEY, SVGAGI. V lost 5 bases to trimming and J lost 5 bases, with 12 bases between them. The CDR3 DNA reads TGTGCCAGCAGTGCCAACGTTCAGTATGGCTACACCTTC. Its protein is CASSANVQYGYTF.

This clonotype was detected a few times. The chain recombines TRBV5-1 with TRBJ1-1, with 7 bases lining up with TRBD1. Per the germline V gene, CDR1 is SGHRS and CDR2 is YFSETQ. With 3 bases clipped from V and 4 bases from J, the junction kept 9 bases outside the gene matches. CDR3 length equals 15 residues. DNA of the CDR3: TGCGCCAGCAGCTCTCTACAGGGGTTGGGCACTGAAGCTTTCTTT. This encodes CASSSLQGLGTEAFF.

This rearrangement joins TRBV25-1 to TRBJ2-3; D unresolved. The CDR3 is made up of 12 amino acids. The V and J ends lost 0 bases and 7 bases respectively, with 5 bases between them. CDR1 and CDR2 from the germline V gene are MGHDK and SYGVNS. The CDR3 is CASSEYRNTQYF. Here the CDR3 DNA reads TGTGCCAGCAGTGAATACCGAAATACGCAGTATTTT.

The rearrangement joins TRBV29-1 to TRBJ2-7; D may be TRBD1 or TRBD2 (5 bases each). CDR3 length equals 13 residues. The V gene's germline CDR1 is SQVTM and CDR2 ANQGSEA. V gave up 3 bases and J gave up 2 bases, with 11 bases separating them. CDR3 coding DNA: TGCAGCGTTGAGGGGGATTTACCCTACGAGCAGTACTTC. It is translated as CSVEGDLPYEQYF.

This clonotype has more than one count but fewer than ten. The V and J genes are TRBV24-1 and TRBJ2-1, with D uncertain. Germline lookup yields CDR1 KGHDR and CDR2 SFDVKD. V was trimmed by 1 base and J by 6 bases, leaving 9 bases between them. The CDR3 is 14 residues long. Here the CDR3 DNA reads TGTGCCACCAGTGATTTAGGACCGTCCAATGAGCAGTTCTTC. Protein: CATSDLGPSNEQFF.

Only a few counts were recorded for this clonotype. The chain employs TRBV7-8 and TRBJ1-2; TRBD1 aligns across 8 bases. CDR1 SGHVS and CDR2 FQNEAQ come from the germline V gene. The CDR3 loop spans 13 amino acids. V shed 7 bases and J 3 bases; nucleotides not matched to a gene: 4. CDR3 region: CASTSTGDYGYTF. For the CDR3, the DNA is TGTGCCAGCACTTCGACAGGGGACTATGGCTACACCTTC.

This clonotype has only a few counts. CDR3 region: CASSQRTGEKRTNIQYF. CDR3 in DNA: TGCGCCAGCAGCCAAAGGACAGGGGAAAAAAGGACCAACATTCAGTACTTC. This chain joins TRBV4-3 and TRBJ2-4, with 9 bases matching TRBD1. From germline, CDR1 is LGHNA and CDR2 YSLEER. The CDR3 sequence is 17 residues long. The ends lost 2 bases at V and 7 bases at J; junction bases unmatched: 12.

This clonotype has more than one count but fewer than ten. CDR3 DNA sequence: TGTGCCAGCAGTTTAGACATCCGCACAGATACGCAGTATTTT. It translates to CASSLDIRTDTQYF. V gene TRBV28 combines with J gene TRBJ2-3; unclear D gene. Trimming stripped 2 bases from V and 1 base from J, with 7 bases between. The CDR3 spans 14 residues. Germline lookup yields CDR1 MDHEN and CDR2 SYDVKM.

The V call is TRBV4-2, the J call TRBJ1-4, with 7 positions matching TRBD1. V was pared by 4 bases and J by 7 bases, with 6 bases of the junction left unmatched. The germline V gene encodes CDR1 LGHNA and CDR2 YNFKEQ. This CDR3 has 14 amino acids. The CDR3 nucleotides are TGTGCCAGCAGCCGCGGACAGGAAAGTGAAAAACTGTTTTTT. It codes for CASSRGQESEKLFF.

The rearrangement joins TRBV30 to TRBJ1-5; D perhaps matches TRBD1 (5 bases). Germline V gene lookup returns CDR1 GTSNPN and CDR2 SVGIG (reference sequence). This CDR3 spans 14 amino acids. Trimming stripped 0 bases from V and 6 bases from J, with 12 bases between. Here the CDR3 reads CAWSVSGLGQPQHF. DNA for the CDR3: TGTGCCTGGAGTGTCTCAGGGTTAGGTCAGCCCCAGCATTTT.

This clonotype was picked up many times. The chain links TRBV7-2 to TRBJ1-2, with TRBD1 matching 9 bases. Trimming at V came to 4 bases and at J to 8 bases, leaving 11 bases not matched to a gene. CDR1 and CDR2 (germline): SGHTA, FQGNSA. The CDR3 consists of 15 residues. DNA for the CDR3: TGTGCCAGCAGCTGGCCGCCGGGACAGGGCCGCGGCTACACCTTC. Residues: CASSWPPGQGRGYTF.

The chain links TRBV3-1 to TRBJ1-6, with D unresolved. This CDR3 region has 14 residues. V gave up 1 base and J gave up 9 bases, with 10 bases separating them. The germline V gene encodes CDR1 LGHDT and CDR2 YNNKEL (reference sequence). CDR3: CASSQGDWASPLHF. As DNA, the CDR3 is TGTGCCAGCAGCCAAGGTGACTGGGCTTCACCCCTCCACTTT.

The chain links TRBV5-6 to TRBJ2-3, with D perhaps TRBD1 (5 bases). Trimming pared 0 bases from V and 2 bases from J, leaving 10 bases between. The germline gives CDR1 SGHDT, CDR2 YYEEEE. The length of the CDR3 is 15 residues. The CDR3 nucleotides are TGTGCCAGCAGCTTGGATACAGGTGTCACAGATACGCAGTATTTT. Protein sequence: CASSLDTGVTDTQYF.

This clonotype was seen more than once but under ten times. V and J are TRBV18 and TRBJ1-3; TRBD1 aligns across 7 bases. The CDR3 runs to 15 residues. J gave up 1 base and V 3 bases, and 3 bases lay outside the gene matches. Germline V gene lookup returns CDR1 KGHSH and CDR2 LQKENI. The CDR3 sequence: CASSPVQGSGNTIYF. The CDR3 nucleotides are TGTGCCAGCTCACCGGTACAGGGGTCTGGAAACACCATATATTTT.